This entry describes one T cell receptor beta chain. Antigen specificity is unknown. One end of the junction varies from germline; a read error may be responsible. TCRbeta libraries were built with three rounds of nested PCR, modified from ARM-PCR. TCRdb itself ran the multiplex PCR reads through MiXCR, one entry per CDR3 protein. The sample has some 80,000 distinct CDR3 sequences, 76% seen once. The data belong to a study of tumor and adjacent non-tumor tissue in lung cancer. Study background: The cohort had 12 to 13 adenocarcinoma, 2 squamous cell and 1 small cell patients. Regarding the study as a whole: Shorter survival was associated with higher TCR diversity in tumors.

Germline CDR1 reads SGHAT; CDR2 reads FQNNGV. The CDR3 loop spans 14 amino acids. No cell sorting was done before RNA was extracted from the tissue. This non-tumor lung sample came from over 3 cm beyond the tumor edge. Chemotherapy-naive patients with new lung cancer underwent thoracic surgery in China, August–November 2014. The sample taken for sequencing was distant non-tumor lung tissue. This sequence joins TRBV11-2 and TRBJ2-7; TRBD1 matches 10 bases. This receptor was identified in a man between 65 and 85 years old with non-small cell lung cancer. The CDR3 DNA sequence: TGTGCCAGCAGTCGGACAGGGGGATGGTATGAGCAATACTTC. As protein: CASSRTGGWYEQYF.